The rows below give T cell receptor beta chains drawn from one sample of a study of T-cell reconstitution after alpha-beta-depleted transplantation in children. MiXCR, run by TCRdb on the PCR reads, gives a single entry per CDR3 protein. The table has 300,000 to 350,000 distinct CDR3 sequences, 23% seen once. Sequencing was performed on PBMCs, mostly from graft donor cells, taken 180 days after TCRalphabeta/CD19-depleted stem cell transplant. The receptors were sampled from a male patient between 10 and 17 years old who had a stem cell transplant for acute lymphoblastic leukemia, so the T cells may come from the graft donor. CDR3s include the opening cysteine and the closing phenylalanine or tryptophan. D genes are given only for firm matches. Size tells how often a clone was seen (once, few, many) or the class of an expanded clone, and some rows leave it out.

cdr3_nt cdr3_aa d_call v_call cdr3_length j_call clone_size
TGTGCCAGCAGCTTGGTACAGGTGACCTATAGCAATCAGCCCCAGCATTTT CASSLVQVTYSNQPQHF NA TRBV5-8 17 TRBJ1-5 few
TGTGCCAGCAGCTCTCAGGGTCACCTAGCCAAAAACATTCAGTACTTC CASSSQGHLAKNIQYF NA TRBV21-1 16 TRBJ2-4 NA
TGTGCCAGCAGTTTAGCGACGACAGGGGGCACTGAAGCTTTCTTT CASSLATTGGTEAFF TRBD1 TRBV27 15 TRBJ1-1 few
TGTGCCAGCACCCCGGGCAGGGACCAAGTTGCCAACGTCCTGACTTTC CASTPGRDQVANVLTF NA TRBV2 16 TRBJ2-6 few
TGTGCCAGCAGTCCCTGGGACAGGCGGAACTATGGCTACACCTTC CASSPWDRRNYGYTF TRBD1 TRBV27 15 TRBJ1-2 few
TGTGCCAGCAGTACCCACCTACAGGAGAGCTCCTACAATGAGCAGTTCTTC CASSTHLQESSYNEQFF NA TRBV27 17 TRBJ2-1 few
TGTGCCAGCAGCAAAGAGGGACTAGCGGGAGGCTGCGAGACCCAGTACTTC CASSKEGLAGGCETQYF NA TRBV21-1 17 TRBJ2-5 NA
TGCGCCAGCAGTTGGGCAGTGGGGTACGAGCAGTACTTC CASSWAVGYEQYF NA TRBV5-1 13 TRBJ2-7 few
TGTGCCAGCAGCCAAGGTCGGGGCTTCTACGAGCAGTACTTC CASSQGRGFYEQYF NA TRBV3-1 14 TRBJ2-7 few
TGTGCCGGCAGCGGGACTAGCGGGAGGCGAGGTACGCAGTATTTT CAGSGTSGRRGTQYF TRBD2 TRBV6-2/TRBV6-3 15 TRBJ2-3 NA
TGCGCCAGCAGCTTCGGACAGTTTGGCACAGATACGCAGTATTTT CASSFGQFGTDTQYF NA TRBV5-1 15 TRBJ2-3 few